One sample yielded the 10 T cell receptor beta chains listed below, sequenced in a study of T cell responses to AZD1222 COVID-19 vaccine. Sequenced by immunoSEQ multiplex PCR; TCRdb stores in-frame clones only, minus some. The sample has about 76,000 clones; more than 75% are singletons. The material was peripheral blood, obtained on day 0 of MenACWY control vaccination. The source of these receptors is an adult in good health.

The sample holds one count of this clone. V gene TRBV6-5 combines with J gene TRBJ1-3; D ambiguous. The CDR3 covers 11 residues. Germline CDR1 MNHEY, CDR2 SVGAGI. Trimming left V 8 bases short and J 6 bases short, with 8 bases between. CDR3 sequence: CASHHLNTIYF. CDR3 nucleotide sequence: TGTGCCAGCCATCACCTAAACACCATATATTTT.

The rearrangement uses TRBV27 and TRBJ1-3; weak D call: TRBD1 (6 bases). The CDR3 spans 15 residues. Germline V gene sequence: CDR1 MNHEY, CDR2 SMNVEV (reference sequence). V was trimmed by 3 bases and J by 3 bases, leaving 12 bases between them. The CDR3 DNA sequence: TGTGCCAGCAGTTTCGCCGGGGGCATTGGAAACACCATATATTTT. Translating it yields CASSFAGGIGNTIYF.

The rearrangement uses TRBV18 and TRBJ2-7; D might be TRBD1 (6 bases). This CDR3 is 13 amino acids long. Trimming took 4 bases from V and 0 from J, leaving 7 bases between them. Per the germline V gene, CDR1 is KGHSH and CDR2 is LQKENI. The CDR3, as DNA: TGTGCCAGCTCACGGGACACCTCCTACGAGCAGTACTTC. Translating gives CASSRDTSYEQYF.

J is TRBJ2-2 and V is TRBV4-1; 11 nucleotides match TRBD2. The V segment lost 1 base and the J segment 1 base; nucleotides outside the gene matches: 2. The germline gives CDR1 MGHRA, CDR2 YSYEKL. The length of the CDR3 is 17 residues. CDR3 nucleotides: TGCGCCAGCAGCCAAGCAACTAGCGGGAGGAACACCGGGGAGCTGTTTTTT. Amino acid sequence: CASSQATSGRNTGELFF.

The rearrangement links TRBV5-6 to TRBJ2-3, with 8 nucleotides matching TRBD1. The CDR3 contains 17 residues. After removal of 1 base from V and 6 bases from J, the junction contained 13 bases not matched to a gene. CDR1 is SGHDT, CDR2 YYEEEE, per germline. This chain's CDR3 is CASSLKVGTGFHDTQYF. In DNA form, the CDR3 reads TGTGCCAGCAGCTTGAAAGTGGGGACAGGTTTTCATGATACGCAGTATTTT.

The chain is built from TRBV15 and TRBJ2-7; 7 nucleotides match TRBD1. V dropped 1 base and J dropped 5; count of bases not matched to a gene: 11. The CDR3 is made up of 16 amino acids. The germline gives CDR1 LNHNV, CDR2 YYDKDF (reference sequence). The CDR3 sequence is CATSRAHGQVENEQYF. The CDR3 coding sequence is TGTGCCACCAGCAGAGCTCACGGACAGGTAGAAAACGAGCAGTACTTC.

V usage is TRBV27 and J usage is TRBJ1-6, with 8 bases identical to TRBD1. This CDR3 region has 15 residues. V shed 4 bases, J shed 9 bases, and the junction held 8 bases outside the gene matches. Germline loops: CDR1 MNHEY, CDR2 SMNVEV (reference sequence). The CDR3 protein is CASSSYQGAGSPLHF. For the CDR3, the DNA is TGTGCCAGCAGTTCCTACCAGGGGGCAGGTTCACCCCTCCACTTT.

The gene calls are TRBV6-5 and TRBJ1-6; D unclear. The CDR3 length is 14 residues. Looked up from germline, CDR1 is MNHEY and CDR2 is SVGAGI. The V and J ends lost 0 bases and 2 bases respectively, with 2 bases between them. Here the CDR3 DNA reads TGTGCCAGCAGTTACTCGACCTATAATTCACCCCTCCACTTT. It is translated as CASSYSTYNSPLHF.

This chain connects TRBV6-5 to TRBJ1-5, with TRBD1 identical over 8 bases. The CDR3 has 16 residues. The germline gives CDR1 MNHEY, CDR2 SVGAGI. After removal of 0 bases from V and 2 bases from J, the junction contained 3 bases not matched to a gene. The CDR3 DNA sequence: TGTGCCAGCAGTTACTCGGCGGACAGGGGCAATCAGCCCCAGCATTTT. This codes for CASSYSADRGNQPQHF.

The CDR3 spells CASSFYRAPNYGYTF. The CDR3, as DNA: TGTGCCAGCAGCTTCTACCGGGCCCCAAACTATGGCTACACCTTC. The chain has TRBV6-5 and TRBJ1-2; D call uncertain. V lost 6 bases to trimming and J lost 2 bases, with 16 bases between them. In germline, CDR1 is MNHEY, CDR2 SVGAGI. This CDR3 has 15 amino acids.